These 18 T cell receptor beta chains originate from one sample sequenced in a study of OX40 agonist ivuxolimab in advanced cancers. The repertoire was sequenced with immunoSEQ multiplex PCR; TCRdb's copy has only in-frame clones and lacks some. The sample records 55,000 or so clones, more than 70% being singletons. Sequenced here: CD4+ or CD8+ T cells sorted from blood, sampled in a trial of the OX40 agonist ivuxolimab. All receptors come from an adult with an advanced solid tumor such as melanoma, head and neck, liver or kidney cancer.

This chain joins TRBV25-1 and TRBJ1-4; D remains ambiguous. The CDR3 spans 15 residues. V lost 4 bases and J 7 bases, leaving 16 bases between the germline ends. CDR1 is MGHDK and CDR2 is SYGVNS in the germline V gene. The CDR3 is CASSGASVNGEKLFF. CDR3 sequence (DNA): TGTGCCAGCAGTGGAGCGTCCGTGAATGGTGAAAAACTGTTTTTT.

The rearrangement uses TRBV19 and TRBJ2-5; 9 bases match TRBD1. There are 15 residues in the CDR3. Germline V gives CDR1 LNHDA, CDR2 SQIVND (reference sequence). J lost 4 bases, V lost 4 bases, and 7 bases had no gene match. The CDR3 region has the DNA TGTGCCAGTAGTACCGGGACAGGGTATTCAGAGACCCAGTACTTC. This translates into CASSTGTGYSETQYF.

The rearrangement links TRBV11-2 to TRBJ2-3; 7 positions agree with TRBD2. CDR3 length: 15 residues. V was pared by 4 bases and J by 1 base, with 5 bases of the junction left unmatched. The germline V gene encodes CDR1 SGHAT and CDR2 FQNNGV. The CDR3 reads CASSWALAGTDTQYF. CDR3 DNA: TGTGCCAGCAGCTGGGCCCTAGCGGGCACAGATACGCAGTATTTT. The full variable domain, its missing parts supplied by reference TRBV11-2 and TRBJ2-3, is EAGVAQSPRYKIIEKRQSVAFWCNPISGHATLYWYQQILGQGPKLLIQFQNNGVVDDSQLPKDRFSAERLKGVDSTLKIQPAKLEDSAVYLCASSWALAGTDTQYFGPGTRLTVL.

The chain combines TRBV5-4 with TRBJ2-7; D remains ambiguous. Germline assignment: CDR1 SGHNT and CDR2 YYREEE (reference sequence). This CDR3 has 14 residues. Trimming took 4 bases from V and 5 from J, leaving 16 bases between them. CDR3 sequence: CASSPSTLVDEQYF. The CDR3 coding sequence is TGTGCCAGCAGCCCATCGACTCTAGTCGACGAGCAGTACTTC.

V and J are TRBV19 and TRBJ1-4, with D possibly TRBD1 on 6 matching bases. Between the trimmed V and J ends, which lost 5 bases and 1 base, there was a span of 11 bases. The CDR3 is 15 amino acids. Germline lookup yields CDR1 LNHDA and CDR2 SQIVND (reference sequence). CDR3 protein: CASSFLRGTNEKLFF. In DNA, the CDR3 is TGTGCCAGTAGTTTCCTCAGGGGAACTAATGAAAAACTGTTTTTT.

This rearrangement joins TRBV7-3 to TRBJ2-3; TRBD2 might be the D (6 bases). V was clipped by 5 bases and J by 4 bases, with 13 bases between them. The germline gives CDR1 SGHTA, CDR2 FQGTGA. CDR3 size: 14 residues. The CDR3 here is CASSVGSPPDTQYF. For the CDR3, the DNA is TGTGCCAGCAGCGTCGGGAGTCCCCCAGATACGCAGTATTTT.

J is TRBJ2-4 and V is TRBV28, with D uncertain. Trimming took off 4 bases at V and 0 bases at J, with 10 bases between the two ends. CDR3 length equals 15 residues. Germline lookup yields CDR1 MDHEN and CDR2 SYDVKM. As DNA, the CDR3 is TGTGCCAGCAGTTCCGATCTAAAAGCCAAAAACATTCAGTACTTC. This sequence encodes CASSSDLKAKNIQYF.

This chain uses TRBV6-5 with TRBJ1-2; possibly TRBD1 for D (5 bases). The CDR3 length is 11 residues. Trimming pared 7 bases from V and 7 bases from J, leaving 10 bases between. Germline loops: CDR1 MNHEY, CDR2 SVGAGI. Here the CDR3 reads CASTNGGGYTF. Here the CDR3 DNA reads TGTGCCAGCACCAACGGGGGTGGCTACACCTTC.

The chain carries TRBV11-3 and TRBJ2-2, with D perhaps matching TRBD1 (6 bases). CDR3 length: 13 amino acids. CDR1 is SGHNT, CDR2 YENEEA, per germline. The V end lost 5 bases, the J end lost 7 bases, and 11 bases lay between the germline ends. CDR3 protein: CASSIGQIGELFF. CDR3 DNA sequence: TGTGCCAGCAGCATCGGACAGATCGGGGAGCTGTTTTTT. Drawing the rest from reference TRBV11-3 and TRBJ2-2, the complete variable domain is EAGVVQSPRYKIIEKKQPVAFWCNPISGHNTLYWYLQNLGQGPELLIRYENEEAVDDSQLPKDRFSAERLKGVDSTLKIQPAELGDSAVYLCASSIGQIGELFFGEGSRLTVL.

The V and J genes are TRBV7-2 and TRBJ1-4; D perhaps matches TRBD1 (6 bases). CDR3 length: 16 residues. CDR1 and CDR2 (germline): SGHTA, FQGNSA. The germline V and J ends were trimmed by 1 base and 5 bases, with 14 bases remaining between them. CDR3 loop: CASSLVGGGRNEKLFF. The CDR3 region has the DNA TGTGCCAGCAGCTTAGTCGGGGGCGGACGCAATGAAAAACTGTTTTTT.

The V and J genes are TRBV4-1 and TRBJ2-1, with D unclear. V was trimmed by 4 bases and J by 0 bases, leaving 7 bases between them. The CDR3 consists of 14 residues. Germline V gives CDR1 MGHRA, CDR2 YSYEKL. The CDR3 loop is CASSRGSSYNEQFF. CDR3 bases: TGCGCCAGCAGCCGGGGTAGCTCCTACAATGAGCAGTTCTTC.

The V gene is TRBV9, the J gene TRBJ2-1, with TRBD2 matching 10 bases. This CDR3 comprises 16 residues. Per germline, CDR1 SGDLS and CDR2 YYNGEE. The junction had 9 bases not matched to a gene; V was cut back by 4 bases and J by 5 bases. Here the CDR3 DNA reads TGTGCCAGCAGCCTTACTCTAGCGGGAGCCCACAATGAGCAGTTCTTC. This encodes CASSLTLAGAHNEQFF. Supplemented by reference TRBV9 and TRBJ2-1, the full variable domain reads DSGVTQTPKHLITATGQRVTLRCSPRSGDLSVYWYQQSLDQGLQFLIQYYNGEERAKGNILERFSAQQFPDLHSELNLSSLELGDSALYFCASSLTLAGAHNEQFFGPGTRLTVL.

The chain links TRBV29-1 to TRBJ2-3, with 11 bases that match TRBD2. Trimming at V came to 3 bases and at J to 5 bases, leaving 16 bases not matched to a gene. Germline assignment: CDR1 SQVTM and CDR2 ANQGSEA. The CDR3 covers 18 residues. The CDR3 protein is CSVDNLSTSGTVIDTQYF. CDR3 in DNA: TGCAGCGTTGATAATCTGTCGACTAGCGGGACGGTCATAGATACGCAGTATTTT.

The chain is built from TRBV6-1 and TRBJ1-4, with TRBD1 identical over 11 bases. The CDR3 contains 14 residues. The trim removed 6 bases at V and 8 bases at J, leaving 5 bases unmatched. In germline, CDR1 is MNHNS, CDR2 SASEGT. CDR3 amino acids: CASRAWTGGEKLFF. CDR3 bases: TGTGCCAGCAGAGCCTGGACAGGGGGCGAAAAACTGTTTTTT.

V usage is TRBV7-6 and J usage is TRBJ1-2; 9 nucleotides line up with TRBD1. In germline, CDR1 is SGHVS, CDR2 FNYEAQ. CDR3 length: 13 residues. J gave up 7 bases and V 4 bases, and 4 bases lay outside the gene matches. The CDR3 DNA sequence: TGTGCCAGCAGCTCCGGACAGGGGCTTGGCTACACCTTC. This translates into CASSSGQGLGYTF.

The V and J genes are TRBV18 and TRBJ2-7; D is uncertain. Looked up from germline, CDR1 is KGHSH and CDR2 is LQKENI. The CDR3 loop spans 13 amino acids. Trimming left V 6 bases short and J 1 base short, with 10 bases between. The CDR3 DNA reads as TGTGCCAGCTCCGCACTGCAGTCCTACGAGCAGTACTTC. Protein product: CASSALQSYEQYF.

The gene calls are TRBV28 and TRBJ2-7, with 7 bases matching TRBD2. The trim removed 7 bases at V and 2 bases at J, leaving 8 bases unmatched. Germline V lookup: CDR1 MDHEN, CDR2 SYDVKM. This CDR3 has 14 residues. As DNA, the CDR3 is TGTGCCAGCACACCTAGCGGAAAAACCTACGAGCAGTACTTC. It is translated as CASTPSGKTYEQYF.

This clone was seen a handful of times. V is TRBV6-6 and J is TRBJ2-5; TRBD2 might be the D (6 bases). The CDR3 is 14 residues long. Germline CDR1 reads MNHNY; CDR2 reads SVGAGI (reference sequence). V was shortened by 1 base and J by 4 bases, with 10 bases between the two germline ends. Written as DNA, the CDR3 is TGTGCCAGCAGTTACTTGGGGGGTGCAGAGACCCAGTACTTC. Protein product: CASSYLGGAETQYF.